Listed below are T cell receptor beta chains from one sample, sequenced in a study of blood T cell repertoires in COVID-19. Method: immunoSEQ multiplex PCR; TCRdb's copy keeps in-frame clones and lacks some. The sample has fewer than 70,000 clones; more than 60% are singletons. Material: peripheral blood. Receptors originate from a human donor in a cohort sampled during active COVID-19. The CDR3 runs from the conserved cysteine through the conserved F or W. A D gene is named only where the DNA matches it firmly. Clone size is shown for a subset of rows, as once, few, many or a class of expanded clone.

V gene	clone size	J gene	D gene	CDR3 DNA	CDR3 protein
TRBV5-1	NA	TRBJ2-7	TRBD1	TGCGCCAGCAGCTCCCTGGACAGGGGGTGCGAGCAGTACTTC	CASSSLDRGCEQYF
TRBV4-2	NA	TRBJ2-5	TRBD2	TGTGCCAGCAGCCAAGATCTAGCGGGAGGCCGGGAGACCCAGTACTTC	CASSQDLAGGRETQYF
TRBV7-2	once	TRBJ1-2	NA	TGTGCCAGCAGCGACCCCAGGGGACGGGGGGCCTATGGCTACACCTTC	CASSDPRGRGAYGYTF
TRBV6-2/TRBV6-3	NA	TRBJ1-1	NA	TGTGCCAGCAGTTACATTCAAAACACTGAAGCTTTCTTT	CASSYIQNTEAFF
TRBV6-2/TRBV6-3	NA	TRBJ1-1	NA	TGTGCCAGCAGCCCCCTTGGACAGTTGAACACTGAAGCTTTCTTT	CASSPLGQLNTEAFF
TRBV5-1	once	TRBJ2-3	NA	TGCGCCAGCAGCTTGGCTACCGAGTTGGATACGCAGTATTTT	CASSLATELDTQYF
TRBV11-2	few	TRBJ1-1	TRBD1	TGTGCCAGCAGCTTAGTCACTTCAGGGGGGAACACTGAAGCTTTCTTT	CASSLVTSGGNTEAFF
TRBV11-2	NA	TRBJ1-1	TRBD1	TGTGCCAGCAGCCCCGGGACAGGGTGGACTGTGAACACTGAAGCTTTCTTT	CASSPGTGWTVNTEAFF
TRBV6-5	few	TRBJ1-2	TRBD1	TGTGCCAGCAGACGGGACAGGGGATATGGCTACACCTTC	CASRRDRGYGYTF
TRBV19	once	TRBJ1-2	NA	TGTGCCAGTAGTATGGTGGGGCCACGTAATTATGGCTACACCTTC	CASSMVGPRNYGYTF
TRBV9	once	TRBJ1-2	TRBD1	TGTGCCAGCAGCGACCTTTTACAGGGGGCATATGGCTACACCTTC	CASSDLLQGAYGYTF
TRBV7-2	NA	TRBJ2-7	NA	TGTGCCAGCAGCTTAGGTGCGGGGTGGCCCTTAAACGAGCAGTACTTC	CASSLGAGWPLNEQYF
TRBV7-9	few	TRBJ1-1	NA	TGTGCCAGCAGCTTAGTGTTGGCGGATATGGTTGAAGCTTTCTTT	CASSLVLADMVEAFF
TRBV27	NA	TRBJ2-3	NA	TGTGCCAGCAGTTTGGGGCATCCAAGCACAGATACGCAGTATTTT	CASSLGHPSTDTQYF
TRBV7-2	NA	TRBJ2-7	NA	TGTGCCAGCAGCTTAGTGGGGGGTATCAATTCATACGAGCAGTACTTC	CASSLVGGINSYEQYF
TRBV19	NA	TRBJ1-1	NA	TGTGCCAGTAGTATCGACAGCGACGCAATCAGAACTGAAGCTTTCTTT	CASSIDSDAIRTEAFF
TRBV6-2/TRBV6-3	NA	TRBJ1-4	TRBD1	TGTGCCAGCAGTCGGGACAGGGTCCTTTTCGAAAAACTGTTTTTT	CASSRDRVLFEKLFF
TRBV6-5	once	TRBJ1-2	TRBD1	TGTGCCAGCAGACGCACCCGCAGGGGGGCCTATGGCTACACCTTC	CASRRTRRGAYGYTF
TRBV19	NA	TRBJ2-7	TRBD1	TGTGCCAGTAGTGACAGGGGCTATACCTACGAGCAGTACTTC	CASSDRGYTYEQYF
TRBV3-1/TRBV3-2	NA	TRBJ1-1	NA	TGTGCCAGCGGGGGAGGCACTGAAGCTTTCTTT	CASGGGTEAFF
TRBV4-3	few	TRBJ1-5	NA	TGCGCCAGCAGCGGTGAGGTTAATCAGCCCCAGCATTTT	CASSGEVNQPQHF
TRBV6-4	few	TRBJ2-3	TRBD2	TGTGCCAGCAGTGACGGGAGCGGGGGCACAGATACGCAGTATTTT	CASSDGSGGTDTQYF
TRBV7-8	NA	TRBJ2-7	NA	TGTGCCAGCAGCTCCCCTTGGGCGGGGAGAAACGAGCAGTACTTC	CASSSPWAGRNEQYF
TRBV7-2	NA	TRBJ2-1	TRBD2	TGTGCCAGCAGCTTAGTCCACACTGGACTAGCGGGCCCCAATGAGCAGTTCTTC	CASSLVHTGLAGPNEQFF
TRBV7-2	NA	TRBJ2-7	NA	TGTGCCAGCAGCCGGAGGGCCTCGCCCTACGAGCAGTACTTC	CASSRRASPYEQYF
TRBV6-5	NA	TRBJ2-7	TRBD1	TGTGCCAGCAGTTACCTGGGACAGGGGGCCTACGAGCAGTACTTC	CASSYLGQGAYEQYF
TRBV28	NA	TRBJ1-5	NA	TGTGCCAGCAATGAGGCAGGAGGGGCCCATCAGCCCCAGCATTTT	CASNEAGGAHQPQHF
TRBV7-2	NA	TRBJ1-1	TRBD1	TGTGCCAGCAGCTCCTACAGGGGCGCGAACACTGAAGCTTTCTTT	CASSSYRGANTEAFF
TRBV9	once	TRBJ1-2	NA	TGTGCCAGCAGCGCAGCCGACAGAGACTATGGCTACACCTTC	CASSAADRDYGYTF
TRBV2	NA	TRBJ1-1	TRBD1	TGTGCCAGCACGCGACAGGGGTCGAGCACTGAAGCTTTCTTT	CASTRQGSSTEAFF
TRBV27	NA	TRBJ2-7	TRBD2	TGTGCCAGCAGTTCCCCGCCCGAGACTAGCGTACGCGGTTCAGTTTTCCCCTACGAGCAGTACTTC	CASSSPPETSVRGSVFPYEQYF
TRBV27	NA	TRBJ1-6	NA	TGTGCCAGCAGTCTAGGCAGCTCCTATAATTCACCCCTCCACTTT	CASSLGSSYNSPLHF
TRBV12-3/TRBV12-4	NA	TRBJ1-2	NA	TGTGCCAGCAGTTCCCAGGGGAGAGGAGGCTACACCTTC	CASSSQGRGGYTF
TRBV3-1/TRBV3-2	NA	TRBJ2-5	TRBD2	TGTGCCAGCAGCCAAACCCGGACTAGCGAAGAGACCCAGTACTTC	CASSQTRTSEETQYF
TRBV3-1/TRBV3-2	few	TRBJ1-3	NA	TGTGCCAGCAGCCCCCGGGGGTCTGGAAACACCATATATTTT	CASSPRGSGNTIYF
TRBV11-2	NA	TRBJ2-7	NA	TGTGCCAGCAGCTTCGGAGCAAACTACGAGCAGTACTTC	CASSFGANYEQYF
TRBV7-6	NA	TRBJ2-7	NA	TGTGCCAGCAGCCCGACACAGGGAACCTACGAGCAGTACTTC	CASSPTQGTYEQYF
TRBV7-6	NA	TRBJ1-4	NA	TGTGCCAGCAGCTTTTCGGGACCGGGACTCCAAAATGAAAAACTGTTTTTT	CASSFSGPGLQNEKLFF
TRBV11-2	NA	TRBJ2-7	NA	TGTGCCAGCAGCCCGGGGACTTCTGTCTACGAGCAGTACTTC	CASSPGTSVYEQYF
TRBV5-6	NA	TRBJ2-5	NA	TGTGCCAGCAGCTTGGCCGTAGACAACCAAGAGACCCAGTACTTC	CASSLAVDNQETQYF
TRBV4-1	NA	TRBJ1-2	TRBD1	TGCGCCAGCAGCCAAGTGACTCGTGGGGTGCAGGGGGCGCGAGGCTACACCTTC	CASSQVTRGVQGARGYTF
TRBV3-1/TRBV3-2	NA	TRBJ1-2	NA	TGTGCCAGCAGTTCTCGGGTAACTAACTATGGCTACACCTTC	CASSSRVTNYGYTF
TRBV6-5	NA	TRBJ1-1	NA	TGTGCCAGCAGTTACGGCAGGACTGAAGCTTTCTTT	CASSYGRTEAFF
TRBV5-6	NA	TRBJ1-4	NA	TGTGCCAGCAGCTTGGCAGGGCATGAAAAACTGTTTTTT	CASSLAGHEKLFF
TRBV19	NA	TRBJ1-1	NA	TGTGCCAGTAGTGTTACAAGGGGGGGTGGCACTGAAGCTTTCTTT	CASSVTRGGGTEAFF
TRBV28	NA	TRBJ1-5	TRBD1	TGTGCCAGCAGTTCCGACAGGGACGATCAGCCCCAGCATTTT	CASSSDRDDQPQHF
TRBV2	NA	TRBJ1-4	NA	TGTGCCAGCAAACAAGGGGAGGGCGCAGGGGAAAAACTGTTTTTT	CASKQGEGAGEKLFF
TRBV27	NA	TRBJ1-2	NA	TGTGCCAGCAGTTCGGGTGGGTTGGGCTATGGCTACACCTTC	CASSSGGLGYGYTF
TRBV29-1	NA	TRBJ1-2	NA	TGCAGCGTTGATCCAGGGCACTCCTATGGCTACACCTTC	CSVDPGHSYGYTF
TRBV2	few	TRBJ2-7	TRBD1	TGTGCCAGCAGTGCCCACCCCATCGACAGGGGGAGCGTCCACGAGCAGTACTTC	CASSAHPIDRGSVHEQYF
TRBV28	few	TRBJ1-5	TRBD1	TGTGCCACCTCCTCTACCGGGACAGGGTATCAGCCCCAGCATTTT	CATSSTGTGYQPQHF
TRBV7-9	NA	TRBJ2-7	NA	TGTGCCAGCAGCCCGGGACTTTACGAGCAGTACTTC	CASSPGLYEQYF
TRBV30	NA	TRBJ1-1	NA	TGTGCCTGCCGACAGGCTAACACTGAAGCTTTCTTT	CACRQANTEAFF
TRBV2	once	TRBJ1-6	NA	TGTGCCAGCAGTGTTGGAGGGCCGACGTATAATTCACCCCTCCACTTT	CASSVGGPTYNSPLHF
TRBV5-4	NA	TRBJ1-1	NA	TGTGCCAGCAGCTTGAAGACAGGTGAGAACACTGAAGCTTTCTTT	CASSLKTGENTEAFF
TRBV6-5	once	TRBJ2-3	NA	TGTGCCAGCAACTTGGACCCAGCGGCGGCAGATACGCAGTATTTT	CASNLDPAAADTQYF
TRBV29-1	NA	TRBJ1-1	NA	TGCAGCGTTGAAAGGGGTATTGTAGGTAACACTGAAGCTTTCTTT	CSVERGIVGNTEAFF